This TCR beta chain is drawn from a study of patients and donors after allogeneic stem cell transplantation. Per germline, CDR1 MDHEN and CDR2 SYDVKM. The V end lost 5 bases, the J end lost 4 bases, and 23 bases lay between the germline ends. The CDR3 has 17 amino acids. TCRdb ran MiXCR on the RT-PCR reads and lists one entry per CDR3 protein. This table holds 70,000 or so distinct CDR3 sequences, about 26% found once. The sequence was collected from a human donor who was either an allogeneic HSCT recipient or a stem cell or donor lymphocyte infusion donor (not recorded which). It is not recorded whose cells these are; they may come from a transplant donor. Sequencing was done on a sample of blood, either unsorted or a sorted T cell fraction (not recorded which). J is TRBJ1-2 and V is TRBV28, with TRBD1 as a possible D gene (6 bases). The CDR3 DNA sequence: TGTGCCAGCAGTCCCGCAGGGTCAGGGGTTGGGCTCTATGGCTACACCTTC. It yields the protein CASSPAGSGVGLYGYTF.